This passage covers 22 T cell receptor beta chains from one sample sequenced in a study of Graves' ophthalmopathy and Graves' hyperthyroidism. The authors amplified TCR beta CDR3 regions from RNA transcripts. First-round RT-PCR used HTBI primers; second-round multiplex PCR followed. TCRdb passed the multiplex PCR reads through MiXCR, listing each CDR3 protein once. Of about 590,000 distinct CDR3 sequences listed, about 40% are singletons. Sequencing used peripheral blood or thyroid tissue (not recorded which). The receptors derive from an adult man with Graves' hyperthyroidism.

The rearrangement uses TRBV15 and TRBJ2-5; unclear D gene. This CDR3 region has 15 residues. V was trimmed by 3 bases and J by 0 bases, leaving 11 bases between them. Germline values: CDR1 LNHNV, CDR2 YYDKDF (reference sequence). Here the CDR3 reads CATSSSTSYQETQYF. The CDR3 DNA sequence: TGTGCCACCAGCAGTTCAACCAGCTACCAAGAGACCCAGTACTTC.

The genes are TRBV28 and TRBJ2-5, with D perhaps TRBD2 (6 bases). Germline-derived CDR1 and CDR2 are MDHEN and SYDVKM. V lost 6 bases to trimming and J lost 5 bases, with 16 bases between them. This CDR3 is built from 14 residues. DNA of the CDR3: TGTGCCAGCAGACCTCACTTGGCGGGGGAGACCCAGTACTTC. Amino acid sequence: CASRPHLAGETQYF.

The chain links TRBV29-1 to TRBJ1-2, with D uncertain. Germline values: CDR1 SQVTM, CDR2 ANQGSEA. The CDR3 covers 13 residues. V gave up 4 bases and J gave up 2 bases, with 11 bases separating them. DNA of the CDR3: TGCAGCGTTGGGACTGCAGAGAACTATGGCTACACCTTC. As protein: CSVGTAENYGYTF.

Ten or more counts support this clonotype. The chain joins TRBV5-1 to TRBJ1-5; 7 bases map to TRBD1. The V and J ends lost 0 bases and 7 bases, in that order; junction bases with no gene match: 7. In germline, CDR1 is SGHRS, CDR2 YFSETQ. This CDR3 spans 15 amino acids. The CDR3 DNA follows: TGCGCCAGCAGCTTGGGGGGGGCAGGGGGACAGCCCCAGCATTTT. The encoded protein is CASSLGGAGGQPQHF.

This clonotype was detected only a few times. CDR3 region: CASSFVTGGNEKLFF. The CDR3, as DNA: TGTGCCAGCAGCTTTGTGACAGGGGGGAATGAAAAACTGTTTTTT. This chain uses TRBV5-5 with TRBJ1-4; 9 bases line up with TRBD1. Germline CDR1 reads SGHKS; CDR2 reads YYEKEE (reference sequence). The CDR3 has 15 amino acids. The V segment lost 2 bases and the J segment 5 bases; nucleotides outside the gene matches: 4.

This clonotype showed up many times. The chain couples TRBV10-3 to TRBJ1-1; a weak D match, TRBD1 (6 bases). The CDR3 runs to 14 residues. The V gene lost 6 bases and the J gene lost 1 base, with 12 bases spanning the gap. From germline, CDR1 is ENHRY and CDR2 SYGVKD. CDR3 bases: TGTGCCATCAGCCAACAGGGTGCGAACACTGAAGCTTTCTTT. It specifies CAISQQGANTEAFF.

This clonotype was picked up one time. One junction end does not reproduce the germline sequence, and a read error may be involved. The CDR3 loop reads CAIRDTGYRQYF. In DNA form, the CDR3 reads TGTGCCATCCGTGACACGGGGTACAGGCAATATTTT. The J gene is TRBJ1-3, the V gene TRBV10-3; perhaps TRBD1 as D (5 bases). This CDR3 is 12 amino acids long. Germline values: CDR1 ENHRY, CDR2 SYGVKD.

J is TRBJ1-5 and V is TRBV20-1; D possibly corresponds to TRBD1 (6 bases). There are 14 residues in the CDR3. The V end was cut by 5 bases, the J end by 3 bases, with 14 bases between. CDR1 and CDR2 (germline): DFQATT, SNEGSKA (reference sequence). DNA for the CDR3: TGCAGTGCTGGGGAGGGGGGTCCCAATCAGCCCCAGCATTTT. Translation gives CSAGEGGPNQPQHF.

This clonotype has at least ten counts. The chain uses TRBV2 and TRBJ2-5, with 7 nucleotides matching TRBD1. CDR1 is SNHLY and CDR2 is FYNNEI in the germline V gene. With V trimmed by 2 bases and J by 5 bases, 8 bases remained unmatched. This CDR3 spans 15 amino acids. In nucleotides, the CDR3 is TGTGCCAGCAGTGAAACGACAGGGTTGGGGGAGACCCAGTACTTC. This codes for CASSETTGLGETQYF.

The chain uses TRBV29-1 and TRBJ1-1, with a tentative D call TRBD1 (5 bases). Per germline, CDR1 SQVTM and CDR2 ANQGSEA. CDR3 length: 15 residues. V was cut by 7 bases and J by 0 bases, with 18 bases left in between. CDR3 DNA: TGCAGCGCCCAGGGCCAGGGTACGATGAACACTGAAGCTTTCTTT. It translates to CSAQGQGTMNTEAFF.

This chain joins TRBV29-1 and TRBJ1-1; a possible D gene is TRBD1 (6 bases). V was pared by 8 bases and J by 1 base, with 20 bases between. Germline-derived CDR1 and CDR2 are SQVTM and ANQGSEA. The CDR3 contains 15 residues. CDR3 bases: TGCAGCAGTTACCTCAGGGGAGGGGGGAACACTGAAGCTTTCTTT. This sequence encodes CSSYLRGGGNTEAFF.

Note on this clonotype: A much bigger clone sits one base away, suggesting this may be a read error. The rearrangement uses TRBV20-1 and TRBJ1-3; a possible D gene is TRBD1 (5 bases). Germline V gene data show CDR1 as DFQATT and CDR2 as SNEGSKA (reference sequence). The CDR3 extends over 15 amino acids. CDR3 amino acids: CSVRDNRGDGNTIYF. The CDR3 DNA follows: TGCAGTGTTAGAGATAATCGGGGGGATGGAAACACCATATATTTT.

This rearrangement joins TRBV12-3 or TRBV12-4 to TRBJ2-7; TRBD2 might be the D (5 bases). The better agreement between TRBJ2-1 and the DNA end casts doubt on the J call. The CDR3 runs 13 residues. In DNA, the CDR3 is TGTGCCAGCAGCCGTTCCGGGGTAGGGGAGCAGTTCTTC. Its translation: CASSRSGVGEQFF.

Turning to this clonotype: The CDR3 carries no conserved terminal phenylalanine or tryptophan, so it likely arises from a read error. No DNA is shown, since the ends of the CDR3 on it are uncertain; the CDR3 is the one TCRdb lists. The chain employs TRBV12-3 or TRBV12-4 and TRBJ1-6; the DNA was not used to check the table's D call, TRBD1. Both ends counted, the CDR3 spans 11 residues. The CDR3: CASSPTGGRNY.

This chain connects TRBV12-5 to TRBJ2-7; 16 positions agree with TRBD2. Germline CDR1 reads LGHNT; CDR2 reads FRNRAP. The CDR3 sequence is 19 residues long. CDR3 residues: CASSPGTSGRAGHSYEQYF. The CDR3 region has the DNA TGTGCCAGCAGTCCGGGGACTAGCGGGAGGGCCGGCCATTCCTACGAGCAGTACTTC.

The gene calls are TRBV6-6 and TRBJ1-1, with D maybe TRBD1 (5 bases). V was cut by 5 bases and J by 1 base, with 14 bases left in between. CDR3 length: 15 amino acids. CDR1 and CDR2 from the germline V gene are MNHNY and SVGAGI (reference sequence). CDR3 sequence: CASSPYEGRNTEAFF. In DNA, the CDR3 is TGTGCCAGCAGTCCCTACGAGGGGCGGAACACTGAAGCTTTCTTT.

This clonotype turned up a few times. V usage is TRBV10-1 and J usage is TRBJ2-7, with D perhaps TRBD1 (6 bases). Germline CDR1 WNHNN, CDR2 SYGVQD (reference sequence). V was trimmed by 4 bases and J by 4 bases, leaving 14 bases between them. The CDR3 length is 14 residues. The CDR3 DNA reads TGCGCCAGCAGTGGAGGCCAGGGACAATACGAGCAGTACTTC. It yields the protein CASSGGQGQYEQYF.

Only a few counts were recorded for this clonotype. The DNA for the CDR3 is TGCAGTGCTAGAGAACAGGGGTTCGGGGACACCGGGGAGCTGTTTTTT. Amino acid sequence: CSAREQGFGDTGELFF. J is TRBJ2-2 and V is TRBV20-1; 7 bases match TRBD1. Per the germline V gene, CDR1 is DFQATT and CDR2 is SNEGSKA (reference sequence). With V trimmed by 0 bases and J by 3 bases, 7 bases remained unmatched. The CDR3 contains 16 residues.

The rearrangement links TRBV7-2 to TRBJ2-5, with D possibly being TRBD1 or TRBD2 (5 bases each). The DNA end lines up better with TRBJ2-1; the J call may be wrong. Germline values: CDR1 SGHTA, CDR2 FQGNSA. The CDR3 runs 13 residues. CDR3 protein: CASSLGPRSSQFF. In DNA, the CDR3 is TGTGCCAGCAGCCTGGGACCACGTTCGTCACAGTTCTTC.

This clonotype appeared a single time. In DNA, the CDR3 is TGCAGCCTCTTGGTTGGGAAGAACACTGAAGCTTTCTTT. Its protein is CSLLVGKNTEAFF. The chain links TRBV29-1 to TRBJ1-1, with no clear D. Germline-derived CDR1 and CDR2 are SQVTM and ANQGSEA. V lost 8 bases and J 1 base, leaving 14 bases between the germline ends. CDR3 size: 13 residues.

This clonotype occurred many times. V and J are TRBV5-1 and TRBJ1-6; D gene unclear. V shed 2 bases and J shed 9 bases, with 9 bases lying between them. This CDR3 is 13 amino acids long. The germline V gene encodes CDR1 SGHRS and CDR2 YFSETQ. The CDR3 region is CASSLKERSPLHF. The CDR3 nucleotides are TGCGCCAGCAGCTTAAAGGAACGTTCACCCCTCCACTTT.

In nucleotides, the CDR3 is TGTGCCAGCAATCGCAAAGGGTCCCACTATGAAAAACTGTTTTTT. Amino acid sequence: CASNRKGSHYEKLFF. The J gene is TRBJ1-4, the V gene TRBV15; D unclear. Trimming took off 10 bases at V and 6 bases at J, with 21 bases between the two ends. Looked up from germline, CDR1 is LNHNV and CDR2 is YYDKDF (reference sequence). The CDR3 spans 15 residues.